This record looks at one TCR beta chain sequence and its context. The target antigen is unknown. Germline CDR1 reads SGHTA; CDR2 reads FQGNSA. The CDR3 spans 16 residues. J was trimmed by 5 bases and V by 7 bases; bases with no gene match: 11. The data stem from a study of cytomegalovirus exposure and HLA in healthy donors. Assay used: immunoSEQ multiplex PCR; TCRdb lists only in-frame clones, some missing. The profile covers 150,000 to 200,000 clones, with 85% appearing a single time and 2% to 2.5% taken by the ten largest. General study findings and limits: Rarity characterized most TCR sequences, yet some public TCRs appeared in many donors. Cytomegalovirus-associated TCR beta chains were listed, numbering 150 to 200.

The gene calls are TRBV7-2 and TRBJ2-2; 9 bases map to TRBD1. The sequenced sample consisted of PBMCs. The receptor was isolated from a man in his thirties or forties in good health and CMV-seropositive. In DNA, the CDR3 is TGTGCCAGCAAGGGACCGGGACAGGGATCTACCGGGGAGCTGTTTTTT. Translated: CASKGPGQGSTGELFF.